This passage covers 29 T cell receptor beta chains from one sample sequenced in a study of vaccination effects on CD4 cells after COVID-19. A 10-day culture period preceded the isolation of CD4+ T cells. Each participant received a vaccine that was either BNT162b2 or mRNA-1273, given as two doses. These receptors have no identified antigens. Measured with immunoSEQ multiplex PCR; TCRdb has only the in-frame clones, and not every one. The sample contains tens of thousands of clones, roughly 80% of which appear only once. The source was CD4+ T cells from PBMCs cultured without peptide, collected after COVID-19 vaccination. These receptors all come from a human donor who received a COVID-19 vaccine.

This clone was recorded a few times. This chain links TRBV5-4 with TRBJ2-2; D gene ambiguous. This CDR3 contains 15 residues. V lost 4 bases to trimming and J lost 1 base, with 11 bases between them. The germline CDR1 and CDR2 sequences are SGHNT and YYREEE (reference sequence). The DNA of the CDR3 is TGTGCCAGCAGCCCCCGTGGCGGGAACACCGGGGAGCTGTTTTTT. It is translated as CASSPRGGNTGELFF.

The J gene is TRBJ2-3, the V gene TRBV7-2; 11 positions match TRBD2. V shed 3 bases and J 5 bases; nucleotides not matched to a gene: 4. The germline CDR1 and CDR2 sequences are SGHTA and FQGNSA. The CDR3 contains 15 residues. The CDR3 nucleotides read TGTGCCAGCAGCTTTAGCGGGGGGGCGGTAGATACGCAGTATTTT. It translates to CASSFSGGAVDTQYF. The variable domain in full, completed from reference TRBV7-2 and TRBJ2-3, reads GAGVSQSPSNKVTEKGKDVELRCDPISGHTALYWYRQSLGQGLEFLIYFQGNSAPDKSGLPSDRFSAERTGGSVSTLTIQRTQQEDSAVYLCASSFSGGAVDTQYFGPGTRLTVL.

This clone was counted once. J is TRBJ2-5 and V is TRBV5-8, with 14 bases aligning to TRBD2. The V gene end was trimmed by 4 bases and the J gene end by 4 bases; junction bases not matched to a gene: 6. The CDR3 length is 16 residues. Germline V CDR1 and CDR2: SGHTS, YDEGEE. CDR3 in amino acids: CASSMGLAGALETQYF. CDR3 sequence (DNA): TGTGCCAGCAGCATGGGACTAGCGGGGGCCTTAGAGACCCAGTACTTC.

The V and J genes are TRBV19 and TRBJ2-3; TRBD1 aligns across 7 bases. The length of the CDR3 is 16 residues. V trimming: 7 bases; J trimming: 1 base; junction bases outside the gene matches: 11. Germline V gene lookup returns CDR1 LNHDA and CDR2 SQIVND (reference sequence). CDR3 sequence: CASKQGIMFGTDTQYF. As DNA, the CDR3 is TGTGCCAGTAAACAGGGGATAATGTTTGGCACAGATACGCAGTATTTT.

The rearrangement joins TRBV6-5 to TRBJ1-1, with 7 bases lining up with TRBD1. This CDR3 region has 15 residues. The V gene's germline CDR1 is MNHEY and CDR2 SVGAGI. Trimming cost V 6 bases and J 4 bases; bases outside gene matches: 11. CDR3: CASRYIRQGGTEAFF. Here the CDR3 DNA reads TGTGCCAGCAGATACATTCGACAGGGCGGCACTGAAGCTTTCTTT.

The chain recombines TRBV6-1 with TRBJ1-5; TRBD1 might be the D (5 bases). The CDR3 contains 16 residues. CDR1 MNHNS and CDR2 SASEGT come from the germline V gene. V shed 1 base and J shed 2 bases, with 12 bases lying between them. The CDR3 bases are TGTGCCAGCAGTGAAGGGAGGGGAATAGGCAATCAGCCCCAGCATTTT. Translated: CASSEGRGIGNQPQHF.

This clone was found once. This chain uses TRBV10-3 with TRBJ1-3; TRBD1 agrees at 8 bases. The germline V gene has CDR1 ENHRY and CDR2 SYGVKD. The CDR3 contains 11 residues. V shed 10 bases and J 8 bases; nucleotides not matched to a gene: 4. As DNA, the CDR3 is TGTGCCACAGGGGGCACGGACACCATATATTTT. It specifies CATGGTDTIYF.

The chain is built from TRBV7-3 and TRBJ2-5, with 9 bases identical to TRBD2. CDR3 length: 15 amino acids. Trimming removed 2 bases from V and 5 bases from J; junction bases left unmatched: 6. Germline loops: CDR1 SGHTA, CDR2 FQGTGA. The CDR3 reads CASSLVSGGWETQYF. The CDR3 DNA is TGTGCCAGCAGCTTAGTTAGCGGGGGTTGGGAGACCCAGTACTTC. Complete variable domain (other parts from reference TRBV7-3 and TRBJ2-5): GAGVSQTPSNKVTEKGKYVELRCDPISGHTALYWYRQSLGQGPEFLIYFQGTGAADDSGLPNDRFFAVRPEGSVSTLKIQRTERGDSAVYLCASSLVSGGWETQYFGPGTRLLVL.

The V and J genes are TRBV4-1 and TRBJ2-4, with a possible D match to TRBD2 (5 bases). Trimming removed 1 base from V and 5 bases from J, with 12 bases in between. Germline V CDR1 and CDR2: MGHRA, YSYEKL. The CDR3 extends over 15 amino acids. The CDR3 is CASSQGGVRENIQYF. In nucleotides, the CDR3 is TGCGCCAGCAGCCAAGGCGGAGTGAGGGAAAACATTCAGTACTTC.

The genes are TRBV18 and TRBJ2-5; TRBD2 matches at 7 bases. Germline V gives CDR1 KGHSH, CDR2 LQKENI. CDR3 length: 15 residues. The V and J ends lost 4 bases and 1 base, in that order; junction bases with no gene match: 6. CDR3 in amino acids: CASSRDYTSQETQYF. CDR3 bases: TGTGCCAGCTCACGGGACTACACAAGCCAAGAGACCCAGTACTTC.

This chain joins TRBV30 and TRBJ2-3, with 8 bases matching TRBD2. Germline CDR1 GTSNPN, CDR2 SVGIG (reference sequence). With V trimmed by 1 base and J by 0 bases, 6 bases remained unmatched. The CDR3 runs to 16 residues. CDR3 DNA sequence: TGTGCCTGGAGTGAAGGAACGGGGGGGAGCACAGATACGCAGTATTTT. Its translation is CAWSEGTGGSTDTQYF.

The chain uses TRBV4-1 and TRBJ2-5, with 8 bases fitting TRBD1. Germline trimming cut 2 bases from V and 5 bases from J; bases unmatched to any gene: 4. Germline CDR1 is MGHRA and CDR2 is YSYEKL. The CDR3 loop spans 14 amino acids. The CDR3 region has the DNA TGCGCCAGCAGCCAACCGGGACAGGTGGAGACCCAGTACTTC. Amino acid sequence: CASSQPGQVETQYF.

The chain joins TRBV9 to TRBJ2-1, with 13 bases that match TRBD2. The germline V gene encodes CDR1 SGDLS and CDR2 YYNGEE. The V and J ends lost 4 bases and 5 bases, in that order; junction bases with no gene match: 3. The CDR3 is 15 residues long. The CDR3 DNA is TGTGCCAGCAGCCCGGGACTAGCGGGGCACAATGAGCAGTTCTTC. This codes for CASSPGLAGHNEQFF.

The chain uses TRBV3-1 (or the pseudogene TRBV3-2) and TRBJ2-2, with D uncertain. Germline V CDR1 and CDR2: LGHDT, YNNKEL (reference sequence). This CDR3 comprises 14 residues. Between the trimmed V and J ends, which lost 0 bases and 7 bases, there was a span of 9 bases. In DNA form, the CDR3 reads TGTGCCAGCAGCCAAGACTCAGCATACGGGGAGCTGTTTTTT. It translates to CASSQDSAYGELFF.

The chain couples TRBV5-4 to TRBJ2-3, with a weak D call TRBD2 (5 bases). With 0 bases removed from V and 5 bases from J, the gap between germline ends came to 10 bases. Germline loops: CDR1 SGHNT, CDR2 YYREEE (reference sequence). The CDR3 has 14 amino acids. CDR3 sequence reads: CASSLGLTQDTQYF. As DNA, the CDR3 is TGTGCCAGCAGCTTGGGACTAACACAAGATACGCAGTATTTT.

J is TRBJ2-1 and V is TRBV2, with D hard to call. The ends were cut back, 3 bases at V and 6 bases at J, with 9 bases in the middle. Germline lookup yields CDR1 SNHLY and CDR2 FYNNEI. The length of the CDR3 is 13 residues. The CDR3 DNA sequence: TGTGCCAGCAGTGACCCTTTACCCAATGAGCAGTTCTTC. It specifies CASSDPLPNEQFF.

This chain uses TRBV5-5 with TRBJ2-3, with D unresolved. The CDR3 is 14 amino acids. V was pared by 4 bases and J by 1 base, with 10 bases between. CDR1 is SGHKS, CDR2 YYEKEE, per germline (reference sequence). The CDR3 loop reads CASSPHIGTDTQYF. CDR3 in DNA: TGTGCCAGCAGCCCCCACATTGGCACAGATACGCAGTATTTT.

J is TRBJ1-1 and V is TRBV6-5, with D possibly matching TRBD1 (5 bases). Germline CDR1 reads MNHEY; CDR2 reads SVGAGI. This CDR3 has 14 amino acids. Deletions cut 2 bases from V and 4 bases from J, with 11 bases between. CDR3 coding DNA: TGTGCCAGCAGTTACGGGGGGGTAGGCACTGAAGCTTTCTTT. Translated, it gives CASSYGGVGTEAFF.

The chain couples TRBV5-4 to TRBJ2-5; D might be TRBD1 (6 bases). This CDR3 comprises 13 residues. V was pared by 6 bases and J by 0 bases, with 9 bases between. Germline V CDR1 and CDR2: SGHNT, YYREEE (reference sequence). The CDR3 nucleotides read TGTGCCAGCAACGGACAGAACCAAGAGACCCAGTACTTC. Amino acid sequence: CASNGQNQETQYF.

This clone has a single count. This chain links TRBV4-3 with TRBJ1-2, with a tentative D call TRBD1 (5 bases). The CDR3 contains 13 residues. V was trimmed by 4 bases and J by 8 bases, leaving 14 bases between them. Germline V gives CDR1 LGHNA, CDR2 YSLEER. The CDR3 DNA reads TGCGCCAGCAGCCGAGGCAGGGAGGAGGGCTACACCTTC. Amino acids: CASSRGREEGYTF.

The chain is built from TRBV29-1 and TRBJ2-3; TRBD1 might be the D (5 bases). From germline, CDR1 is SQVTM and CDR2 ANQGSEA. The CDR3 extends over 12 amino acids. V gave up 8 bases and J gave up 1 base, with 10 bases separating them. The CDR3 coding sequence is TGCAGCTCCACACAGGGCACAGATACGCAGTATTTT. Residues: CSSTQGTDTQYF.

V and J are TRBV5-1 and TRBJ2-3; the D is unclear. The germline gives CDR1 SGHRS, CDR2 YFSETQ. Trimming cost V 0 bases and J 3 bases, with 11 bases left between them. The length of the CDR3 is 15 residues. CDR3 region: CASSLEPLGTDTQYF. CDR3 sequence (DNA): TGCGCCAGCAGCTTGGAGCCGTTAGGGACAGATACGCAGTATTTT.

The sample holds a few counts of this clone. CDR3 in amino acids: CASSPGQGSNQPQHF. The DNA for the CDR3 is TGTGCCAGCTCACCGGGACAGGGGAGCAATCAGCCCCAGCATTTT. V is TRBV18 and J is TRBJ1-5; 10 nucleotides line up with TRBD1. The germline gives CDR1 KGHSH, CDR2 LQKENI. The trim removed 3 bases at V and 1 base at J, leaving 0 bases unmatched. The CDR3 totals 15 residues.

This chain links TRBV19 with TRBJ2-7; maybe TRBD1 (5 bases). V lost 4 bases and J 5 bases, leaving 12 bases between the germline ends. Germline V gives CDR1 LNHDA, CDR2 SQIVND (reference sequence). The CDR3 spans 13 residues. This CDR3 is CASSTTTAHEQYV. For the CDR3, the DNA is TGTGCCAGTAGTACTACGACAGCTCACGAGCAGTACGTC.

The rearrangement uses TRBV7-8 and TRBJ1-4; D not certain. The CDR3 runs to 12 residues. Trimming stripped 0 bases from V and 9 bases from J, with 5 bases between. The V gene's germline CDR1 is SGHVS and CDR2 FQNEAQ. The CDR3 sequence is CASSLAQKKLFF. CDR3 bases: TGTGCCAGCAGCTTAGCCCAGAAAAAACTGTTTTTT.

The V gene is TRBV24-1, the J gene TRBJ2-5; 9 positions match TRBD1. There are 15 residues in the CDR3. Germline V CDR1 and CDR2: KGHDR, SFDVKD. The trim removed 5 bases at V and 1 base at J, leaving 4 bases unmatched. CDR3 in amino acids: CATSAPDRGQETQYF. The CDR3 nucleotides read TGTGCCACCAGTGCTCCGGACAGGGGCCAAGAGACCCAGTACTTC.

The chain joins TRBV3-1 (or the pseudogene TRBV3-2) to TRBJ1-4; D gene unclear. The CDR3 sequence is 15 residues long. Germline V gene sequence: CDR1 LGHDT, CDR2 YNNKEL (reference sequence). V shed 8 bases and J shed 2 bases, with 15 bases lying between them. The CDR3 spells CASHLPWETNEKLFF. CDR3 DNA: TGTGCCAGCCACCTTCCGTGGGAGACTAATGAAAAACTGTTTTTT.

The rearrangement joins TRBV10-3 to TRBJ1-3; the D gene is possibly TRBD1 (5 bases). With 7 bases removed from V and 0 bases from J, the gap between germline ends came to 25 bases. This CDR3 is built from 19 residues. Germline CDR1 ENHRY, CDR2 SYGVKD. The CDR3 DNA is TGTGCCATCAATAACGCTCCGGGACCGACTAGACTCTCTGGAAACACCATATATTTT. Translation gives CAINNAPGPTRLSGNTIYF.

The chain uses TRBV5-1 and TRBJ1-6; D unclear. The CDR3 is 16 amino acids. Germline V gene data show CDR1 as SGHRS and CDR2 as YFSETQ. Trimming removed 0 bases from V and 9 bases from J, with 16 bases in between. The CDR3: CASSLGLDRSGSPLHF. CDR3 bases: TGCGCCAGCAGCTTGGGACTGGATCGATCCGGTTCACCCCTCCACTTT.